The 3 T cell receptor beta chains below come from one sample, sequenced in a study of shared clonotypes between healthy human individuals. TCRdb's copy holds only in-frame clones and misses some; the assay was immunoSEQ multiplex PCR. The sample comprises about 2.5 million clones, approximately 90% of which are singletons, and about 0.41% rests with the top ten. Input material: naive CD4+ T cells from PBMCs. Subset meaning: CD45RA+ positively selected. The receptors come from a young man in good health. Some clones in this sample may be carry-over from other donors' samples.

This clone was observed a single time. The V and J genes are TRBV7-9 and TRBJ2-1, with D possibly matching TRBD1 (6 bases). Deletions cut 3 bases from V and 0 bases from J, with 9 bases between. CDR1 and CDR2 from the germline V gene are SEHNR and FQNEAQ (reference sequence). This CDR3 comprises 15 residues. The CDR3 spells CASSFTGISYNEQFF. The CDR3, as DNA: TGTGCCAGCAGCTTTACAGGGATCTCCTACAATGAGCAGTTCTTC.

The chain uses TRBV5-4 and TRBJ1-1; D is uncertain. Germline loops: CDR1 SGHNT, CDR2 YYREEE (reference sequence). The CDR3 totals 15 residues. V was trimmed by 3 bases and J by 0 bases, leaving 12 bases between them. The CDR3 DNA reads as TGTGCCAGCAGCTCGGGGATGTCAATGAACACTGAAGCTTTCTTT. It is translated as CASSSGMSMNTEAFF.

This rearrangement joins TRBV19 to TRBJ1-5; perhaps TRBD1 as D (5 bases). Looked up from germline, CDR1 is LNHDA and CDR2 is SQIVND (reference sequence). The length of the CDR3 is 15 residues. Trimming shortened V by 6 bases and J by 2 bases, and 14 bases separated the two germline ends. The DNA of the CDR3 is TGTGCCAGTAGGGCCGGACCGGGGGGCAATCAGCCCCAGCATTTT. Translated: CASRAGPGGNQPQHF.